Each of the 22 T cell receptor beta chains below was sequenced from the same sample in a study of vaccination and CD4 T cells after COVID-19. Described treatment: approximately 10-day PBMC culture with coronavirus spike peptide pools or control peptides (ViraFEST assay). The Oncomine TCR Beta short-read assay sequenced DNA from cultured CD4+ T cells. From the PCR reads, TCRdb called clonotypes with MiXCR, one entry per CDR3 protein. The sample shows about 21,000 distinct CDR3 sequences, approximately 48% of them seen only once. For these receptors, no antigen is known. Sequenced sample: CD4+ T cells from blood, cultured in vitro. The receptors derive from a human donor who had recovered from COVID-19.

This CDR3 is CASLPTGGYEQYF. The CDR3 bases are TGTGCCAGCCTCCCGACAGGGGGTTACGAGCAGTACTTC. The V gene is TRBV2, the J gene TRBJ2-7; TRBD1 aligns across 9 bases. The germline CDR1 and CDR2 sequences are SNHLY and FYNNEI. CDR3 length: 13 residues. J was trimmed by 4 bases and V by 8 bases; bases with no gene match: 6.

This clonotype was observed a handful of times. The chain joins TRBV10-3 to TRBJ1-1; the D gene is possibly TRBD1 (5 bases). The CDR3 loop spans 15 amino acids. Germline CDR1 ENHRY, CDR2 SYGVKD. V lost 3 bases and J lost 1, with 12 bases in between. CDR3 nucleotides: TGTGCCATCAGTGAAAGGAGCGACAGGAACACTGAAGCTTTCTTT. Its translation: CAISERSDRNTEAFF.

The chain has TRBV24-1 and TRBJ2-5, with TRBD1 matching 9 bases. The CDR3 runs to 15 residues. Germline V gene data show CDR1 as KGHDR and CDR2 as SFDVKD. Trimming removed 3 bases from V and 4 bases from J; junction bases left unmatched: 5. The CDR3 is CATSDHRGLGETQYF. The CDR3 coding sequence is TGTGCCACCAGTGATCACAGGGGGCTGGGAGAGACCCAGTACTTC.

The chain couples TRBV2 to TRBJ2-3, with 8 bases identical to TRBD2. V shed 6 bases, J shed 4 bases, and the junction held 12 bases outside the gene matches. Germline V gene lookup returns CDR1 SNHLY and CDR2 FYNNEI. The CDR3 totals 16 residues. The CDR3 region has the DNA TGTGCCAGCAGAGAAAAACCGGGACTAGGAGCAGATACGCAGTATTTT. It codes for CASREKPGLGADTQYF.

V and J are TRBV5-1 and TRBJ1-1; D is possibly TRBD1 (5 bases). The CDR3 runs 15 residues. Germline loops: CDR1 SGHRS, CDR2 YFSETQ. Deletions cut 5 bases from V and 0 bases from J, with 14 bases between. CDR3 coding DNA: TGCGCCAGCAGGCCTGTAGAGGGGCTGAACACTGAAGCTTTCTTT. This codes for CASRPVEGLNTEAFF.

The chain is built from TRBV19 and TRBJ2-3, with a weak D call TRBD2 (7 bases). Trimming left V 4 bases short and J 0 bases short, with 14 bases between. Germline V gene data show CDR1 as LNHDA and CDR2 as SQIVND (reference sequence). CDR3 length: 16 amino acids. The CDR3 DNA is TGTGCCAGTAGTAGCCCTTCGGGGGGCAGCACAGATACGCAGTATTTT. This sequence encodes CASSSPSGGSTDTQYF. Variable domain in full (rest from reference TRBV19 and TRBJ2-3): DGGITQSPKYLFRKEGQNVTLSCEQNLNHDAMYWYRQDPGQGLRLIYYSQIVNDFQKGDIAEGYSVSREKKESFPLTVTSAQKNPTAFYLCASSSPSGGSTDTQYFGPGTRLTVL.

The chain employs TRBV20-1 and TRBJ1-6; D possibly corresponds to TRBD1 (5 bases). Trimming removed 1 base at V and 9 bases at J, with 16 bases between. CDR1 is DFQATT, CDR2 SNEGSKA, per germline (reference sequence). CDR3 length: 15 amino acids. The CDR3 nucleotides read TGCAGTGCTAGAGGATCCGCGGAGGGGAGTTCACCCCTCCACTTT. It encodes CSARGSAEGSSPLHF.

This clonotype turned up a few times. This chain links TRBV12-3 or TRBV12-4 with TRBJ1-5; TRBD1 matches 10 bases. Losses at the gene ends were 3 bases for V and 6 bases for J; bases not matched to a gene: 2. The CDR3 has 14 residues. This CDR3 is CASSLGQGSQPQHF. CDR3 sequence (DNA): TGTGCCAGCAGTTTGGGACAGGGGAGTCAGCCCCAGCATTTT.

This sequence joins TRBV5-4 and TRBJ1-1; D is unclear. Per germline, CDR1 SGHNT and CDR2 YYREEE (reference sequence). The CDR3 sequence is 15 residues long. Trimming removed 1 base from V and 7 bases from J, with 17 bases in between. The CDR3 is CASSLIGQSKGEAFF. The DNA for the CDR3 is TGTGCCAGCAGCTTGATCGGGCAGAGCAAGGGTGAAGCTTTCTTT.

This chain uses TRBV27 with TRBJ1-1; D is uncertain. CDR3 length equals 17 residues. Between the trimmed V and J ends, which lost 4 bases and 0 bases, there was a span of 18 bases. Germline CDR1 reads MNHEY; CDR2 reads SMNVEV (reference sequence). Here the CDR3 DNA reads TGTGCCAGCAGTTCCGATCCACTGAACTCCTTGAACACTGAAGCTTTCTTT. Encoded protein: CASSSDPLNSLNTEAFF.

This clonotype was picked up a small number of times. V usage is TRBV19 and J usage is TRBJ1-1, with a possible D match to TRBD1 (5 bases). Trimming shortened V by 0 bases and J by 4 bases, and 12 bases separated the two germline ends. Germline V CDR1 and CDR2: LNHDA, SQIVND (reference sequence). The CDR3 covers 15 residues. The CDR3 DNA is TGTGCCAGTAGTATAGATGGGGGAGTCGGCACTGAAGCTTTCTTT. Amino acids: CASSIDGGVGTEAFF. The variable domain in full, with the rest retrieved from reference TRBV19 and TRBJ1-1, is DGGITQSPKYLFRKEGQNVTLSCEQNLNHDAMYWYRQDPGQGLRLIYYSQIVNDFQKGDIAEGYSVSREKKESFPLTVTSAQKNPTAFYLCASSIDGGVGTEAFFGQGTRLTVV.

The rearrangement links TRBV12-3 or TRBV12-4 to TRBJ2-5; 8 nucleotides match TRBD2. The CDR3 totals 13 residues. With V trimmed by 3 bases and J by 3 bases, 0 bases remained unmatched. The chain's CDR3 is CASSLGLEETQYF. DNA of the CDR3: TGTGCCAGCAGTTTGGGACTAGAAGAGACCCAGTACTTC.

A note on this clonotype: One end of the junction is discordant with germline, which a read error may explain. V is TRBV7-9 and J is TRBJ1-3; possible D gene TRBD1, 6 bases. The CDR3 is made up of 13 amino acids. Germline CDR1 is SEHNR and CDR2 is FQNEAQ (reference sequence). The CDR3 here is CVSSLTGGNTIYF. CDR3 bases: TGTGTCAGCAGCTTAACAGGGGGAAACACCATATATTTT.

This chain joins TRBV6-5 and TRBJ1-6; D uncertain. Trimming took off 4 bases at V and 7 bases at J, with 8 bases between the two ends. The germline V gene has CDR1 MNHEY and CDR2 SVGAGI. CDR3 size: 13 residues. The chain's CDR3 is CASSSVDNSPLHF. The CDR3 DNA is TGTGCCAGCAGTTCCGTGGACAATTCACCCCTCCACTTT.

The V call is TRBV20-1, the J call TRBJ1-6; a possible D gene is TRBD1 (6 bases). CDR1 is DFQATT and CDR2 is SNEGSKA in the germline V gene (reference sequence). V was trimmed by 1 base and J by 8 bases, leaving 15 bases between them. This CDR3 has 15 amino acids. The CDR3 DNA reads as TGCAGTGCTAGAGGGGAAGGGGGTGTGCATTCACCCCTCCACTTT. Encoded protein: CSARGEGGVHSPLHF.

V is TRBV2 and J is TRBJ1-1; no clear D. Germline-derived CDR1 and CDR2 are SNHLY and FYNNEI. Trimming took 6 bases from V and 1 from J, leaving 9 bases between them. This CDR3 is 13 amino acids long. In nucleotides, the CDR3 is TGTGCCAGCAGAGCGGACGGGAACACTGAAGCTTTCTTT. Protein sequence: CASRADGNTEAFF.

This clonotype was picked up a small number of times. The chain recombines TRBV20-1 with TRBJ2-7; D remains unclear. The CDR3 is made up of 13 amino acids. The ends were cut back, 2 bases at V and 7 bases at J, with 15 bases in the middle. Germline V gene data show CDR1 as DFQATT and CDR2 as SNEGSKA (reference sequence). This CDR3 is CSARTPARREQYF. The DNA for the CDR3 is TGCAGTGCTAGAACACCGGCCCGACGGGAGCAGTACTTC.

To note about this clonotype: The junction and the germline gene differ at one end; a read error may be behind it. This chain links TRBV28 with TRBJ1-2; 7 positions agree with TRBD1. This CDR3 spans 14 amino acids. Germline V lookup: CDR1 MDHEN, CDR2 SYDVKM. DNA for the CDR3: TGTGCCAGTAGTTTGCGCAGGGGGACCTATGGCTACACCTTC. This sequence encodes CASSLRRGTYGYTF.

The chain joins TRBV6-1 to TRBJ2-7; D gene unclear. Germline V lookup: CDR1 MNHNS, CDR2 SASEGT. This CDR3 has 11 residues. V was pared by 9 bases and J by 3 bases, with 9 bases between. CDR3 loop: CASSLIYEQYF. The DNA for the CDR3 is TGTGCCAGTAGCTTAATCTACGAGCAGTACTTC.

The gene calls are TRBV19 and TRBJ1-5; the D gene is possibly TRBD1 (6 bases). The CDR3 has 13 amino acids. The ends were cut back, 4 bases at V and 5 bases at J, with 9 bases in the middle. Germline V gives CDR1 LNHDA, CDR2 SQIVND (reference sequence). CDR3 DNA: TGTGCCAGTAGTACCCGGACAGATCAGCCCCAGCATTTT. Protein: CASSTRTDQPQHF.

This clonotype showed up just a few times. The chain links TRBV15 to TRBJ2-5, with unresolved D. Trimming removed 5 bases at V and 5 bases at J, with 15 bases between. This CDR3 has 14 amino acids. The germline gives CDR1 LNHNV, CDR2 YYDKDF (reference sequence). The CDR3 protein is CATSRTQVRETQYF. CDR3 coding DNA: TGTGCCACCAGCCGCACGCAGGTTCGGGAGACCCAGTACTTC.

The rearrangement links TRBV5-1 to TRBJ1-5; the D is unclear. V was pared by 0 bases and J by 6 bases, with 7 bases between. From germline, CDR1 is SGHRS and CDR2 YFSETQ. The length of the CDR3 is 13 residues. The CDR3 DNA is TGCGCCAGCAGCTTGGAAGGGCCTCAGCCCCAGCATTTT. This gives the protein CASSLEGPQPQHF.